Listed below are T cell receptor beta chains from one sample, sequenced in a study of blood T cell repertoires in COVID-19. Sequencing was performed with immunoSEQ multiplex PCR; in TCRdb, only in-frame clones are kept and a portion is missing. The sample contains about 92,000 clones, approximately 80% of which appear only once. Sequences were obtained from peripheral blood. The source of these receptors is an older woman with acute or convalescent COVID-19. Both conserved end residues are part of each CDR3. The D gene is left open where the match is weak. Not all rows give a size; the values are once, few, many and, for expanded clones, a class.

abundance | j_gene | v_gene | d_gene | len | CDR3nt | CDR3aa
. | TRBJ2-7 | TRBV6-1 | . | 15 | TGTGCCAGCAGTGAAGCGGCAGGCCACCCCTACGAGCAGTACTTC | CASSEAAGHPYEQYF
. | TRBJ1-1 | TRBV2 | TRBD1 | 14 | TGTGCCAGCAGGACCGGGACAGGCTTCACTGAAGCTTTCTTT | CASRTGTGFTEAFF
. | TRBJ1-3 | TRBV2 | TRBD1 | 16 | TGTGCCAGCACCAGGACAGGGGGGCTCTCTGGAAACACCATATATTTT | CASTRTGGLSGNTIYF
once | TRBJ2-1 | TRBV5-1 | TRBD2 | 17 | TGCGCCAGCAGCTCGGGACTAGCGGGAGGGATAGACAATGAGCAGTTCTTC | CASSSGLAGGIDNEQFF
. | TRBJ2-2 | TRBV5-1 | . | 15 | TGCGCCAGCAGCTCCCAAGCGGCGAACACCGGGGAGCTGTTTTTT | CASSSQAANTGELFF
once | TRBJ1-5 | TRBV6-5 | TRBD1 | 15 | TGTGCCAGCAGGTTAGACAGGGGAGGCAATCAGCCCCAGCATTTT | CASRLDRGGNQPQHF
few | TRBJ1-3 | TRBV7-2 | TRBD1 | 16 | TGTGCCAGCAGCTTAGAGGGGGCCGCGGCGGGAAACACCATATATTTT | CASSLEGAAAGNTIYF
few | TRBJ1-5 | TRBV6-5 | . | 15 | TGTGCCAGCAAAGAGATACAGGGAATAGGTCAGCCCCAGCATTTT | CASKEIQGIGQPQHF
. | TRBJ1-1 | TRBV6-6 | . | 15 | TGTGCCAGCACCCCTCGGGGAGACCAGGGGACTGAAGCTTTCTTT | CASTPRGDQGTEAFF
. | TRBJ1-1 | TRBV3-1/TRBV3-2 | . | 14 | TGTGCCAGCAGATTCGACAGGCTTAACACTGAAGCTTTCTTT | CASRFDRLNTEAFF
. | TRBJ2-1 | TRBV7-3 | . | 13 | TGTGCCAGCAGCCAGACAGGGAGGAATGAGCAGTTCTTC | CASSQTGRNEQFF
. | TRBJ1-1 | TRBV29-1 | TRBD1 | 14 | TGCAGCGTTGGACAGGGGCCGGGGAACACTGAAGCTTTCTTT | CSVGQGPGNTEAFF
once | TRBJ2-1 | TRBV28 | . | 15 | TGTGCCAGCAGTTTACTACAGGGTCGGTACAATGAGCAGTTCTTC | CASSLLQGRYNEQFF
. | TRBJ1-2 | TRBV6-2/TRBV6-3 | TRBD1 | 14 | TGTGCCAGCAGTTACTTGGACAGGGACTATGGCTACACCTTC | CASSYLDRDYGYTF
few | TRBJ2-1 | TRBV5-1 | TRBD2 | 15 | TGCGCCAGCAGCTTGCGGACTAGCGGGTTTAATGAGCAGTTCTTC | CASSLRTSGFNEQFF
. | TRBJ1-2 | TRBV6-5 | . | 13 | TGTGCCAGCAGTTGGGGCGCAAACTATGGCTACACCTTC | CASSWGANYGYTF
. | TRBJ2-1 | TRBV6-2/TRBV6-3 | TRBD2 | 15 | TGTGCCAGCAGTGGACTAGCGGGGGGGCGTCTGGCGCAGTTCTTC | CASSGLAGGRLAQFF
once | TRBJ2-1 | TRBV9 | . | 15 | TGTGCCAGCAGCCCTAGAGAGAAGACCTACAATGAGCAGTTCTTC | CASSPREKTYNEQFF
. | TRBJ1-2 | TRBV5-1 | TRBD1 | 14 | TGCGCCAGCAGCTTGGGACAGGGAACTTATGGCTACACCTTC | CASSLGQGTYGYTF
. | TRBJ2-1 | TRBV5-5 | TRBD2 | 15 | TGTGCCAGCAGCTTAGCGGGGGCCTACTACAATGAGCAGTTCTTC | CASSLAGAYYNEQFF
. | TRBJ1-6 | TRBV4-1 | TRBD1 | 15 | TGCGCCAGCAGCACCCGACAGGGGCTCAATTCACCCCTCCACTTT | CASSTRQGLNSPLHF
few | TRBJ1-1 | TRBV4-2 | TRBD1 | 16 | TGTGCCAGCAGCCAAAGGACAGGGGCTACGAACACTGAAGCTTTCTTT | CASSQRTGATNTEAFF
few | TRBJ2-3 | TRBV2 | TRBD1 | 17 | TGTGCCAGCACCCCGGGACAGGGGGCGATTGGCACAGATACGCAGTATTTT | CASTPGQGAIGTDTQYF
. | TRBJ2-1 | TRBV7-9 | TRBD2 | 18 | TGTGCCAGCAGCTTAGGTGTGGGGACTAGCGTCATGTACAATGAGCAGTTCTTC | CASSLGVGTSVMYNEQFF
. | TRBJ2-2 | TRBV11-2 | TRBD2 | 18 | TGTGCCAGCAGCTCGAGACTAGCGGGGGGAGGGAACACCGGGGAGCTGTTTTTT | CASSSRLAGGGNTGELFF